This TCR beta chain appears in the sequencing data of a study of cytomegalovirus exposure and HLA in healthy donors. V lost 6 bases, J lost 8 bases, and 9 bases stayed unmatched. The CDR3 runs 14 residues. CDR1 is KGHSH and CDR2 is LQKENI in the germline V gene. Concerning this clone: Its antigen is currently unknown.

Notes on the study in general: TCR beta V- and J-gene trimming was later associated with a missense DCLRE1C variant. Reportedly, diagnosis of cytomegalovirus status by the classifier showed high specificity and sensitivity. In a later analysis, specific HLA alleles were associated with around 17,000 TCR beta sequences at a 0.05 false discovery rate.

PCR amplification relied on 60 Vbeta primers (plus 13 Jbeta primers). Produced via immunoSEQ multiplex PCR; TCRdb's table is partial and in-frame only. The sample's table shows approximately 61,000 clones. The V gene is TRBV18, the J gene TRBJ1-4; 7 bases map to TRBD1. Source material: PBMCs. The receptor was derived from a woman between 18 and 29 years old in good health and CMV-seronegative. The CDR3 nucleotides read TGTGCCAGCTCGCCTGGGACAGTGGAGGAAAAACTGTTTTTT. Its protein is CASSPGTVEEKLFF.